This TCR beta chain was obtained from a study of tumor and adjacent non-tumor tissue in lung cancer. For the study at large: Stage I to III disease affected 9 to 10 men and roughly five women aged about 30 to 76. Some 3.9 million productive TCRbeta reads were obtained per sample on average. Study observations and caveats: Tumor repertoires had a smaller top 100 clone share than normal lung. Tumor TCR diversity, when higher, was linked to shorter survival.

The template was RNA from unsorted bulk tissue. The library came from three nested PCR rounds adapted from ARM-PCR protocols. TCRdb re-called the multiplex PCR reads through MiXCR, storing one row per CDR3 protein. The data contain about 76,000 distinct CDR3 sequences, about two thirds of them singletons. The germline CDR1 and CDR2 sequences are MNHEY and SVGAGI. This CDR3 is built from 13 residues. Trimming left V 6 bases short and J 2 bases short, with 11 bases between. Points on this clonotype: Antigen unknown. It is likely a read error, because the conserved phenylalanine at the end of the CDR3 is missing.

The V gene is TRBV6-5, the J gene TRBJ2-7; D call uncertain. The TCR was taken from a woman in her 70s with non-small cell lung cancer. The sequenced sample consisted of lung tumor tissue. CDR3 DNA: TGTGCCAGCAGAAATCAGGCTACCTACGAGCAGTACTTA. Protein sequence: CASRNQATYEQYL.